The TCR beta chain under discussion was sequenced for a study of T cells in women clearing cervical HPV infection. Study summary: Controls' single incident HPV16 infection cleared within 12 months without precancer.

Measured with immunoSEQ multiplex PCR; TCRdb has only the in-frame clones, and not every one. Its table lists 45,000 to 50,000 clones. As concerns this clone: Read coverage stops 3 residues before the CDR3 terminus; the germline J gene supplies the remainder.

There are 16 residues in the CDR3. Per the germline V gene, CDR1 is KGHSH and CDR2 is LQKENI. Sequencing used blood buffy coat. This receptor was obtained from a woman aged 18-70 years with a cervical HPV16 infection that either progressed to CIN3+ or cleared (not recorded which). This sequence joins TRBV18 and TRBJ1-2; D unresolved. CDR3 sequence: CASSPWTSASTDTYTF. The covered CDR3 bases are TGTGCCAGCTCACCCTGGACTAGCGCGAGCACAGATACC.